These T cell receptor beta chains were read from a single sample in a study of control samples from healthy donors and cancer patients. Clones were read by immunoSEQ multiplex PCR, and TCRdb kept only the in-frame ones, dropping some. The sample contains about 130,000 clones, approximately 90% of which appear only once. The sequenced sample was blood. Source of these receptors: a man aged 18 to 30 in good health. The CDR3 runs from the conserved cysteine through the conserved F or W. D genes are given only for firm matches. Size is stated for part of the rows, as once, few or many counts, or as a class when the clone is expanded.

V: TRBV3-1/TRBV3-2; J: TRBJ2-7; D: -; size: -; DNA: TGTGCCAGCGGCGGCGCCTACGAGCAGTACTTC; CDR3: CASGGAYEQYF
V: TRBV6-6; J: TRBJ2-3; D: TRBD2; size: -; DNA: TGTGCCAGCAGGTCACTAGCGGGGGAAGATACGCAGTATTTT; CDR3: CASRSLAGEDTQYF
V: TRBV24-1; J: TRBJ2-3; D: -; size: -; DNA: TGTGCCACCAGTGATTTAAAAGATACGCAGTATTTT; CDR3: CATSDLKDTQYF
V: TRBV7-2; J: TRBJ2-1; D: TRBD2; size: -; DNA: TGTGCCAGCAGCTCAACTAGCGGGGGGTACAATGAGCAGTTCTTC; CDR3: CASSSTSGGYNEQFF
V: TRBV6-6; J: TRBJ1-2; D: TRBD1; size: once; DNA: TGTGCCAGCAGCCGACAGGGTACCTATGGCTACACCTTC; CDR3: CASSRQGTYGYTF
V: TRBV12-3/TRBV12-4; J: TRBJ2-1; D: -; size: once; DNA: TGTGCCAGCAGTACAGGGTTAGATGAGCAGTTCTTC; CDR3: CASSTGLDEQFF
V: TRBV7-3; J: TRBJ2-2; D: -; size: once; DNA: TGTGCCAGCAGCCGAGGCCGGGCGGGTGCCGGGGAGCTGTTTTTT; CDR3: CASSRGRAGAGELFF
V: TRBV4-2; J: TRBJ2-5; D: -; size: -; DNA: TGTGCCAGCAGCCAACGGGACGTCCGCCAAGAGACCCAGTACTTC; CDR3: CASSQRDVRQETQYF
V: TRBV18; J: TRBJ2-3; D: TRBD1; size: -; DNA: TGTGCCAGCTCACCCTCAGGGGGCGCACCAGATACGCAGTATTTT; CDR3: CASSPSGGAPDTQYF
V: TRBV12-3/TRBV12-4; J: TRBJ2-7; D: TRBD1; size: -; DNA: TGTGCCAGCAGTCCGACAGGGACCTACGAGCAGTACTTC; CDR3: CASSPTGTYEQYF
V: TRBV5-1; J: TRBJ2-1; D: -; size: -; DNA: TGCGCCAGCAGCTTGACTACCGGGACGGCCGGTGAGCAGTTCTTC; CDR3: CASSLTTGTAGEQFF
V: TRBV5-1; J: TRBJ2-3; D: TRBD1; size: -; DNA: TGCGCCAGCAGACCGTCTGGGACAGGGTTAGTAGATACGCAGTATTTT; CDR3: CASRPSGTGLVDTQYF
V: TRBV19; J: TRBJ1-6; D: -; size: -; DNA: TGTGCCAGTAGTATCCGAGGAGTTGACTATAATTCACCCCTCCACTTT; CDR3: CASSIRGVDYNSPLHF
V: TRBV5-4; J: TRBJ1-1; D: -; size: -; DNA: TGTGCCAGCAGCGAGGCCACGAACACTGAAGCTTTCTTT; CDR3: CASSEATNTEAFF
V: TRBV7-9; J: TRBJ1-1; D: TRBD1; size: -; DNA: TGTGCCAGCAGCCCCGACAGGGTGGGGACTGAAGCTTTCTTT; CDR3: CASSPDRVGTEAFF
V: TRBV5-1; J: TRBJ1-5; D: TRBD1; size: few; DNA: TGCGCCAGCAGCTCGTCCCCGGGACAGAGCAATCAGCCCCAGCATTTT; CDR3: CASSSSPGQSNQPQHF
V: TRBV9; J: TRBJ1-1; D: TRBD1; size: -; DNA: TGTGCCAGCAGCGTAGGCGGGACAGGGCTAAACACTGAAGCTTTCTTT; CDR3: CASSVGGTGLNTEAFF
V: TRBV13; J: TRBJ2-5; D: -; size: -; DNA: TGTGCCAGCAGCTTGTTTGGGGGTCGGGGAGAGACCCAGTACTTC; CDR3: CASSLFGGRGETQYF
V: TRBV5-1; J: TRBJ2-3; D: TRBD1; size: -; DNA: TGCGCCAGCAGCTCGGGGACAGGGGATGATACGCAGTATTTT; CDR3: CASSSGTGDDTQYF
V: TRBV4-1; J: TRBJ1-5; D: -; size: once; DNA: TGCGCCAGCAGCCAAGATGGGCCGCCGGGAGATAGCAATCAGCCCCAGCATTTT; CDR3: CASSQDGPPGDSNQPQHF
V: TRBV2; J: TRBJ1-1; D: -; size: -; DNA: TGTGCCAGCAGTGAACAGAACACTGAAGCTTTCTTT; CDR3: CASSEQNTEAFF
V: TRBV7-7; J: TRBJ1-5; D: TRBD1; size: -; DNA: TGTGCCAGCAGCTTAAGAGGGACCAGACAGGGTGAGAGCAATCAGCCCCAGCATTTT; CDR3: CASSLRGTRQGESNQPQHF
V: TRBV6-5; J: TRBJ1-3; D: -; size: -; DNA: TGTGCCAGCAGTTTGTCAGGGCTTGGGGGAAACACCATATATTTT; CDR3: CASSLSGLGGNTIYF
V: TRBV5-1; J: TRBJ2-3; D: -; size: -; DNA: TGCGCCAGCAGCCCTAGAGGGAGCGGCAGCACAGATACGCAGTATTTT; CDR3: CASSPRGSGSTDTQYF
V: TRBV5-4; J: TRBJ2-5; D: TRBD1; size: -; DNA: TGTGCCAGCAGCGCGTCGACGGGACAGGGGGCGAAGACCCAGTACTTC; CDR3: CASSASTGQGAKTQYF
V: TRBV19; J: TRBJ1-5; D: -; size: -; DNA: TGTGCCAGTAGTATATTGGCGGGCAGGGACAATGATCAGCATTTT; CDR3: CASSILAGRDNDQHF
V: TRBV3-1/TRBV3-2; J: TRBJ1-1; D: -; size: -; DNA: TGTGCCAGCAGCCAGTGGGGGGTACCTGAAGCTTTCTTT; CDR3: CASSQWGVPEAFF
V: TRBV6-5; J: TRBJ1-2; D: TRBD1; size: -; DNA: TGTGCCAGCAGCTATGACAGGGGGCATGGCTACACCTTC; CDR3: CASSYDRGHGYTF
V: TRBV12-2; J: TRBJ2-1; D: -; size: few; DNA: TGTGCAAGTCGCCTTACGAGACAGCGCTACAATGAGCAGTTCTTC; CDR3: CASRLTRQRYNEQFF
V: TRBV5-1; J: TRBJ2-3; D: TRBD2; size: -; DNA: TGCGCCAGCAGCTTGGATAGCGGGGGGGCTAGAGATACGCAGTATTTT; CDR3: CASSLDSGGARDTQYF
V: TRBV19; J: TRBJ2-3; D: TRBD2; size: -; DNA: TGTGCCAGTAGTATAGGAACGGGGGGGGTTATAACAGATACGCAGTATTTT; CDR3: CASSIGTGGVITDTQYF
V: TRBV30; J: TRBJ1-5; D: -; size: -; DNA: TGTGCCTGGAGTGACGAACAGGAATACAATCAGCCCCAGCATTTT; CDR3: CAWSDEQEYNQPQHF
V: TRBV6-6; J: TRBJ1-5; D: -; size: -; DNA: TGTGCCAGCAGTTACTTGGGGGGTGATACTCAGCCCCAGCATTTT; CDR3: CASSYLGGDTQPQHF
V: TRBV6-4; J: TRBJ1-1; D: -; size: -; DNA: TGTGCCAGCAGTACGGGACGGGACACTGAAGCTTTCTTT; CDR3: CASSTGRDTEAFF
V: TRBV27; J: TRBJ1-1; D: TRBD1; size: -; DNA: TGTGCCAGCAGCAAAAAAAAGACAGGGTCTAACACTGAAGCTTTCTTT; CDR3: CASSKKKTGSNTEAFF
V: TRBV3-1/TRBV3-2; J: TRBJ1-3; D: -; size: -; DNA: TGTGCCAGCAGCTTAGGGACTCGCTCTGGAAACACCATATATTTT; CDR3: CASSLGTRSGNTIYF
V: TRBV5-4; J: TRBJ1-4; D: -; size: -; DNA: TGTGCCAGCAGCTTGGAGACAGGCAATGAAAAACTGTTTTTT; CDR3: CASSLETGNEKLFF
V: TRBV20-1; J: TRBJ1-2; D: -; size: -; DNA: TGCAGTGCTAGTATGGGCACGGGGGGCGTTGATGGCTACACCTTC; CDR3: CSASMGTGGVDGYTF
V: TRBV4-1; J: TRBJ2-7; D: -; size: -; DNA: TGCGCCAGCAGCCATCCCCGAGGACCTATAGCCTACGAGCAGTACTTC; CDR3: CASSHPRGPIAYEQYF
V: TRBV9; J: TRBJ2-7; D: -; size: -; DNA: TGTGCCAGCAGCGAGAGGACAGACTCCTACGAGCAGTACTTC; CDR3: CASSERTDSYEQYF
V: TRBV5-1; J: TRBJ2-5; D: TRBD2; size: -; DNA: TGCGCCAGCAGCACCGGGACTAGCGGGGGGGTTCTTGAGACCCAGTACTTC; CDR3: CASSTGTSGGVLETQYF
V: TRBV7-7; J: TRBJ2-3; D: TRBD2; size: -; DNA: TGTGCCAGCAGCTGGGGACTAGCGGGGACGCAGTATTTT; CDR3: CASSWGLAGTQYF
V: TRBV6-5; J: TRBJ1-4; D: -; size: -; DNA: TGTGCCAGCAGTACAGGGTCGGCTAATGAAAAACTGTTTTTT; CDR3: CASSTGSANEKLFF
V: TRBV18; J: TRBJ1-1; D: -; size: -; DNA: TGTGCCAGCTCGCTAGGACAGCTCATGAACACTGAAGCTTTCTTT; CDR3: CASSLGQLMNTEAFF
V: TRBV19; J: TRBJ1-1; D: -; size: -; DNA: TGTGCCAGTAGTGCGCAACCGACACTCTCCGGTACTGAAGCTTTCTTT; CDR3: CASSAQPTLSGTEAFF
V: TRBV25-1; J: TRBJ2-7; D: -; size: -; DNA: TGTGCCAGCAGTAGCAGTGGAGGGGAAACCTACGAGCAGTACTTC; CDR3: CASSSSGGETYEQYF
V: TRBV12-3/TRBV12-4; J: TRBJ1-2; D: -; size: once; DNA: TGTGCCAGCAGGGGGACGGGAAACTATGGCTACACCTTC; CDR3: CASRGTGNYGYTF
V: TRBV7-3; J: TRBJ2-1; D: -; size: -; DNA: TGTGCCAGCAGCTTAAACGCAGGGTTTGATGAGCAGTTCTTC; CDR3: CASSLNAGFDEQFF
V: TRBV5-1; J: TRBJ2-7; D: -; size: -; DNA: TGCGCCAGCAGCTTGGGGGCAGCATACGAGCAGTACTTC; CDR3: CASSLGAAYEQYF
V: TRBV4-1; J: TRBJ1-4; D: -; size: -; DNA: TGCGCCAGCAGCCACACGACGGGTGAGGAAAAACTGTTTTTT; CDR3: CASSHTTGEEKLFF
V: TRBV5-1; J: TRBJ1-2; D: -; size: -; DNA: TGCGCCAGCAGCATACAGGAGCCGGAGGGCTACACCTTC; CDR3: CASSIQEPEGYTF
V: TRBV18; J: TRBJ2-3; D: -; size: -; DNA: TGTGCCAGCTCACCACCTAGCACAGATACGCAGTATTTT; CDR3: CASSPPSTDTQYF
V: TRBV5-1; J: TRBJ1-4; D: -; size: -; DNA: TGCGCCAGCAGCTCGGGACGGAGAAATGAAAAACTGTTTTTT; CDR3: CASSSGRRNEKLFF